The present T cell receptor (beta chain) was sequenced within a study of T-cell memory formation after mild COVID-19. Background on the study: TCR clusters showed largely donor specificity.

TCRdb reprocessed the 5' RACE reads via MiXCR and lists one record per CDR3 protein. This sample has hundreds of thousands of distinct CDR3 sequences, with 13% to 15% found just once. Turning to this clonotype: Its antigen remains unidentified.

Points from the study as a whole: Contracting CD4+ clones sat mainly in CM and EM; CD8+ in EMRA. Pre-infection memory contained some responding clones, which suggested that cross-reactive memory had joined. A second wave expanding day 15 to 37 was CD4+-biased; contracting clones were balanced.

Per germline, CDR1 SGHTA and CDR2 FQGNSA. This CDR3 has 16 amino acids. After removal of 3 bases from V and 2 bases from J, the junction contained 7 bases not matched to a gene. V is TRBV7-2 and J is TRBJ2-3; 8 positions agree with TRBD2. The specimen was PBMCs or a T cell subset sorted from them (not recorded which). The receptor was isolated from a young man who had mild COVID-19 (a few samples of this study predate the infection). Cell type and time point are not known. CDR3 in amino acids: CASSFIGGAPTDTQYF. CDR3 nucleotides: TGTGCCAGCAGCTTTATCGGGGGGGCTCCCACAGATACGCAGTATTTT.